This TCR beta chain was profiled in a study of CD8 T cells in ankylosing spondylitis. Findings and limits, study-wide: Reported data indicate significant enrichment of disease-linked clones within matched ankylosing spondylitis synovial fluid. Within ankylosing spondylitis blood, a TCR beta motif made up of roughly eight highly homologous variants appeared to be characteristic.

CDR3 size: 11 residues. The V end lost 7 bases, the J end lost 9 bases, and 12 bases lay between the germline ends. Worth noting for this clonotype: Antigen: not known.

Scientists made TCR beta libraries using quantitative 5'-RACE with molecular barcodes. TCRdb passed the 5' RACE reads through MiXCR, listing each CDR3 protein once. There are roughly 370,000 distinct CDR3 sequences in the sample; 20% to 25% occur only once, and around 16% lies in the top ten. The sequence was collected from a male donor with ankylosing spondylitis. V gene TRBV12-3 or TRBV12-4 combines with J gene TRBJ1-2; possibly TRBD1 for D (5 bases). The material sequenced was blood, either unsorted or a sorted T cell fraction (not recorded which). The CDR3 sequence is CASTPRGSYTF. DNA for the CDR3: TGTGCCAGCACCCCCCGGGGGAGCTACACCTTC.